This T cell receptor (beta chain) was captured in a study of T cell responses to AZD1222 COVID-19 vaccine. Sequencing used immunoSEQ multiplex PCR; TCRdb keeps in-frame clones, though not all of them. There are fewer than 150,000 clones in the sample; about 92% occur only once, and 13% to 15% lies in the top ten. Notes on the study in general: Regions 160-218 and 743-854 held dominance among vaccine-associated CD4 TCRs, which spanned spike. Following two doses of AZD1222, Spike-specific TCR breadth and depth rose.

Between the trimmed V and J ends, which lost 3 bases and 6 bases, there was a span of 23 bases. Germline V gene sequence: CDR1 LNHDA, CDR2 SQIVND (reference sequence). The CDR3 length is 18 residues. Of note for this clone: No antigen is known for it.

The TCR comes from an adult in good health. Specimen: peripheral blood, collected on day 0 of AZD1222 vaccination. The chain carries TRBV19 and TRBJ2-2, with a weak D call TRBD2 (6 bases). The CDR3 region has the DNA TGTGCCAGTAGTATCGTTTGGGCGGGGTCCCAACGAGCCGGGGAGCTGTTTTTT. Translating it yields CASSIVWAGSQRAGELFF.